Below, one T cell receptor (beta chain) is given with its context. Its antigen has not been determined. Nothing much larger sits one base from this clone, and base qualities are not available. These data originate in a study of blood T cell repertoires in COVID-19 (TCRdb year 2020). For the study in its entirety: Samples from collaborators originated in the United States, Italy and Spain and spanned both the acute and convalescent phases of COVID-19. The prospective study material was composed of cDNA or gDNA derived from T cells, B-cell-depleted T cells, or PBMCs. Deeply sampled blood TCRbeta repertoires from subjects exposed to, actively infected with, or recovered from COVID-19 were included in the dataset. The repertoires were released in a freely available public database intended as a resource for research on the immune response to SARS-CoV-2. Samples came from the ongoing ImmuneRACE study (first 160 participants) plus 1,254 subjects from 6 global collaborators. Sample metadata almost always included a de-identified subject ID, COVID-19 status, age in years and sex. Where available, HLA class I and class II types were taken from metadata supplied by the sample provider and were not determined by assay-based typing. The paper as a whole reports these results and caveats: The quantity of clinical and demographic metadata differed by source and by participant and was supplied without curation.

The collaborating institutions used their own protocols to collect whole blood in K2EDTA tubes. For TCRbeta analysis, collaborator samples were shipped as frozen whole blood, as isolated PBMCs, or as DNA extracted from either sample type. CDR1 and CDR2 are drawn from the germline V gene: MNHNS, SASEGT. V is shortened by 4 bases, J by 0 bases, and the region joining them spans 13 bases. The CDR3 sequence holds 16 residues, the cysteine and phenylalanine included. The sequence is cut down to CDR3 DNA, 48 bases in frame from base 1. TCRbeta CDR3 regions were amplified from genomic DNA by means of the immunoSEQ Assay, a bias-controlled multiplex PCR. The study's processing was this. Nucleated cell counts per sample were estimated from amplification of reference gene primers within the assay. To quantify the absolute abundance of each unique TCRbeta CDR3 rearrangement, sequence reads were collapsed and filtered. For each sample, productive Simpson clonality was calculated as the square root of Simpson's diversity index across productive rearrangements. The table comes from immuneACCESS by way of TCRdb, which keeps in-frame sequences with V and J called. Part of the clones is missing from these tables; in studies checked, under half for an unresolved V gene and the rest for unknown reasons. V and J calls and clone size are given by that table; D and trimming were obtained from the DNA. Here the sample has about 180,000 clones; about four fifths occur a single time. The ten largest clonotypes hold about 7% of the sample.

The sequenced material came from peripheral blood. The source is a human donor in a cohort sampled during active COVID-19. The chain couples TRBV6-1 to TRBJ2-4; no D gene call is confident. The encoded CDR3 is CASSGYPRLAKNIQYF. In nucleotide form, the sequence is TGTGCCAGCAGTGGATACCCCCGACTAGCCAAAAACATTCAGTACTTC.